One T cell receptor beta chain is described in this entry. The CDR3 sequence is 17 residues long. Trimming took 5 bases from V and 4 from J, leaving 23 bases between them. The germline CDR1 and CDR2 sequences are SGHVS and FNYEAQ. These data are taken from a study of CD8 T cells in Susac syndrome. With random hexamers, about 0.45 to 1 ug RNA was reverse transcribed. By means of immunoSEQ multiplex PCR, TCR beta CDR3 spanning 54 Vbeta and 13 Jbeta underwent amplification. TCRdb recomputed calls from the immunoSEQ multiplex PCR reads with MiXCR, one row per CDR3 protein. The table lists 350,000 to 550,000 distinct CDR3 sequences, approximately 85% of them singletons.

Sequenced input: CD8+ T cells from PBMCs. This TCR was recovered from a human donor with multiple sclerosis. The chain joins TRBV7-6 to TRBJ1-1; TRBD1 might be the D (6 bases). The CDR3 coding sequence is TGTGCCAGCAGCGATACACTACACAGGGCTTCTGGCACTGAAGCTTTCTTT. Translated: CASSDTLHRASGTEAFF.